This T cell receptor (beta chain) was recovered during a study of blood T cell repertoires in COVID-19. In the original processing: Nucleated cell counts were estimated from reference gene primer amplification. Measured with immunoSEQ multiplex PCR; TCRdb has only the in-frame clones, and not every one. Clone size and the V and J calls come from that table; the DNA yielded D and trimming. In the table there are 350,000 or so clones, 88% of which are singletons. In assigning cohorts, the study relied on participant-reported clinical history. Deletions cut 2 bases from V and 6 bases from J, with 10 bases between. This CDR3 has 13 amino acids. From germline, CDR1 is MNHNS and CDR2 SASEGT.

The chain carries TRBV6-1 and TRBJ1-2; no definite D call. The sequenced sample was PBMCs or T cells enriched from blood (not recorded which). This sequence originates from a woman in her thirties who had been exposed to COVID-19. CDR3 coding DNA: TGTGCCAGCAGTGAACCTATCACTGATGGCTACACCTTC. Translation: CASSEPITDGYTF.